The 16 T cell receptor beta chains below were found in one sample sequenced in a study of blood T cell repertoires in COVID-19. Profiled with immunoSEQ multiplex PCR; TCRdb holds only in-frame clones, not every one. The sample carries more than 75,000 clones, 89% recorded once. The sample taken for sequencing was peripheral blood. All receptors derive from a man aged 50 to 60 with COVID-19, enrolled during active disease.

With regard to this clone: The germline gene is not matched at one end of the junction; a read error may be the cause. The CDR3 loop reads CVWSPQGNQPQHF. For the CDR3, the DNA is TGTGTCTGGAGCCCTCAGGGGAATCAGCCCCAGCATTTT. The rearrangement joins TRBV30 to TRBJ1-5; a possible D gene is TRBD1 (6 bases). Germline CDR1 GTSNPN, CDR2 SVGIG (reference sequence). This CDR3 is 13 amino acids long. The full variable domain, with the rest looked up from reference TRBV30 and TRBJ1-5, is SQTIHQWPATLVQPVGSPLSLECTVEGTSNPNLYWYRQAAGRGLQLLFYSVGIGQISSEVPQNLSASRPQDRQFILSSKKLLLSDSGFYLCVWSPQGNQPQHFGDGTRLSIL.

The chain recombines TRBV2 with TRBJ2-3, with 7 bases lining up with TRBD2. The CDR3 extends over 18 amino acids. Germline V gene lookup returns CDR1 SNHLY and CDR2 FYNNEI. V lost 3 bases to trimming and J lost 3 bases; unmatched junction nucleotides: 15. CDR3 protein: CASSDWASGGSRTDTQYF. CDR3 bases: TGTGCCAGCAGTGACTGGGCTAGCGGTGGGAGTAGAACAGATACGCAGTATTTT.

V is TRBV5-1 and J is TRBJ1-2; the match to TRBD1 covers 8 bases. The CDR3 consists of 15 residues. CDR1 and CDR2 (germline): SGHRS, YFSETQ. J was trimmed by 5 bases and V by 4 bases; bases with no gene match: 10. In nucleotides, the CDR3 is TGCGCCAGCAGCGCAGGACAGGGTCGATGGTATGGCTACACCTTC. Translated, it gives CASSAGQGRWYGYTF. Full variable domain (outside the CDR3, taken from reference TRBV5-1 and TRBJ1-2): KAGVTQTPRYLIKTRGQQVTLSCSPISGHRSVSWYQQTPGQGLQFLFEYFSETQRNKGNFPGRFSGRQFSNSRSEMNVSTLELGDSALYLCASSAGQGRWYGYTFGSGTRLTVV.

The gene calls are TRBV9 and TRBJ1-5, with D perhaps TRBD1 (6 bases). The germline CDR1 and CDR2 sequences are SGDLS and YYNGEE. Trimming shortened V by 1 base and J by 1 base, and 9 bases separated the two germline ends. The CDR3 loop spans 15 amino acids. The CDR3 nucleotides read TGTGCCAGCAGCGTAACGGGGACAAGCAATCAGCCCCAGCATTTT. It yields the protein CASSVTGTSNQPQHF.

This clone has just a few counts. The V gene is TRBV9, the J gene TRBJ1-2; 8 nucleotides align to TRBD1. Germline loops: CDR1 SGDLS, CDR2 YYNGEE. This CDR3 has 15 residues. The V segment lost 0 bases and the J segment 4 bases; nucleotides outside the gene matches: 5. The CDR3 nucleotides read TGTGCCAGCAGCGTAGCTGACAGGGGAGGCTATGGCTACACCTTC. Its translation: CASSVADRGGYGYTF.

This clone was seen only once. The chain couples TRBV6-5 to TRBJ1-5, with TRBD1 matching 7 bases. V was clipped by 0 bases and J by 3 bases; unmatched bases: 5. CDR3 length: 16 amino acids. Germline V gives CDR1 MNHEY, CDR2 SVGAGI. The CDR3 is CASSYSRQGLNQPQHF. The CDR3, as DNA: TGTGCCAGCAGTTACTCGCGACAGGGCCTCAATCAGCCCCAGCATTTT.

CDR3 DNA sequence: TGTGCCAGCAGCGAACGCAGGGGAAGCTATGGCTACACCTTC. It yields the protein CASSERRGSYGYTF. This chain links TRBV7-8 with TRBJ1-2, with D possibly matching TRBD1 (6 bases). The length of the CDR3 is 14 residues. The V and J ends lost 5 bases and 4 bases respectively, with 14 bases between them. Germline V lookup: CDR1 SGHVS, CDR2 FQNEAQ.

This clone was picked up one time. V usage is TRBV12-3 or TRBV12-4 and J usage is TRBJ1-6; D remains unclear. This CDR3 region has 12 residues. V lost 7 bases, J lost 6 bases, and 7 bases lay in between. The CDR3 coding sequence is TGTGCCAGCACCCATTCTAATTCACCCCTCCACTTT. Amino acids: CASTHSNSPLHF.

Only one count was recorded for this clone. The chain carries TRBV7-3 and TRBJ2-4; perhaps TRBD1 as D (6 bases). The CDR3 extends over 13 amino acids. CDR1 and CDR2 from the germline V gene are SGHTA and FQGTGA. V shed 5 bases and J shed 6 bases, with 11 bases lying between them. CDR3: CASSAGDGNIQYF. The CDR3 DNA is TGTGCCAGCAGCGCAGGGGACGGAAACATTCAGTACTTC. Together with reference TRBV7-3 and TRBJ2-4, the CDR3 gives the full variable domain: GAGVSQTPSNKVTEKGKYVELRCDPISGHTALYWYRQSLGQGPEFLIYFQGTGAADDSGLPNDRFFAVRPEGSVSTLKIQRTERGDSAVYLCASSAGDGNIQYFGAGTRLSVL.

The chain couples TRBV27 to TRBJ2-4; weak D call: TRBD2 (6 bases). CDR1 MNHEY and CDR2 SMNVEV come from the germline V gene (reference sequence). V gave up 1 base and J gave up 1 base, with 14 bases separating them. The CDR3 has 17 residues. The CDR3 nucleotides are TGTGCCAGCAGTTTATTTGGAGGGGCCGGGGCCAAAAACATTCAGTACTTC. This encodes CASSLFGGAGAKNIQYF.

The CDR3 here is CASGSTGAYGYTF. The DNA for the CDR3 is TGTGCCAGCGGATCGACAGGGGCCTATGGCTACACCTTC. The rearrangement links TRBV27 to TRBJ1-2; 8 bases agree with TRBD1. Germline CDR1 is MNHEY and CDR2 is SMNVEV (reference sequence). After removal of 8 bases from V and 4 bases from J, the junction contained 6 bases not matched to a gene. The CDR3 sequence is 13 residues long.

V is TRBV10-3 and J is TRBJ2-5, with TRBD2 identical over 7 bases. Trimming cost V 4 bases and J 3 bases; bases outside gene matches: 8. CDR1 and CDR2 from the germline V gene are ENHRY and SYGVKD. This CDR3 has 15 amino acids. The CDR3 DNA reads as TGTGCCATCAGTGGGGGGGGGACGGTAAAAGAGACCCAGTACTTC. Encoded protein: CAISGGGTVKETQYF.

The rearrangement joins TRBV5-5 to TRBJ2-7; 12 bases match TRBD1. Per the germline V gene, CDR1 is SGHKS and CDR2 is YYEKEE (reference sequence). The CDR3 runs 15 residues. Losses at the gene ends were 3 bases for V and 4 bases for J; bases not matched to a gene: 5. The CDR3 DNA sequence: TGTGCCAGCAGCTGGGGGACAGGGGGCCTTTACGAGCAGTACTTC. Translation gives CASSWGTGGLYEQYF.

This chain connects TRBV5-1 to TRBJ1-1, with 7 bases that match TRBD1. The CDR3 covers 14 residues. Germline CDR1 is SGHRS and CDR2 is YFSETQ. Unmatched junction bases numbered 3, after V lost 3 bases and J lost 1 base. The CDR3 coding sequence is TGCGCCAGCAGCTGGGGACAGTGGAACACTGAAGCTTTCTTT. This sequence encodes CASSWGQWNTEAFF.

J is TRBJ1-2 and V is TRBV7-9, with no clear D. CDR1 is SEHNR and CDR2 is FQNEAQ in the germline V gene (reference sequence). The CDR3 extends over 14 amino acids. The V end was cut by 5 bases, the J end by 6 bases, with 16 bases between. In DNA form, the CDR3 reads TGTGCCAGCAGCCATGCCCTCAGCCGGGATGGCTACACCTTC. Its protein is CASSHALSRDGYTF.

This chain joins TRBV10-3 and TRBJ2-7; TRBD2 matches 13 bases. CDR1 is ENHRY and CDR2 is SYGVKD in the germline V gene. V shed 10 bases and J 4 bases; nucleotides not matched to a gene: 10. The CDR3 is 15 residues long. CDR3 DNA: TGTGCCACAACTGGACTAGCGGGGGCTCGATACGAGCAGTACTTC. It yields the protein CATTGLAGARYEQYF.